The 5 T cell receptor beta chains listed next were all sequenced from one sample in a study of T-cell reconstitution after alpha-beta-depleted transplantation in children. TCRbeta library construction was performed incorporating unique molecular identifiers. TCRdb re-called the PCR reads with MiXCR, one entry per CDR3 protein. The sample yields 15,000 or so distinct CDR3 sequences, 4.5% to 6.5% seen once. Here the sequenced sample was PBMCs, taken before TCRalphabeta/CD19-depleted stem cell transplant. The receptor source for this set is a boy between 10 and 17 years old with acute lymphoblastic leukemia, due to receive a stem cell transplant.

This clonotype was counted at least ten times. The rearrangement uses TRBV7-2 and TRBJ2-1; 8 bases agree with TRBD2. CDR3 size: 16 residues. Germline values: CDR1 SGHTA, CDR2 FQGNSA. With V trimmed by 4 bases and J by 0 bases, 5 bases remained unmatched. CDR3 sequence: CASSWREASSYNEQFF. The DNA of the CDR3 is TGTGCCAGCAGCTGGCGGGAGGCGAGCTCCTACAATGAGCAGTTCTTC.

There are many counts of this clonotype. The chain links TRBV28 to TRBJ2-7; 7 positions match TRBD1. Germline-derived CDR1 and CDR2 are MDHEN and SYDVKM. Unmatched junction bases numbered 5, after V lost 6 bases and J lost 0 bases. The CDR3 spans 14 residues. In DNA, the CDR3 is TGTGCCAGCAGATCCGGGACAGACTCCTACGAGCAGTACTTC. Translating gives CASRSGTDSYEQYF.

This clonotype ranks as medium-sized (0.01 to 0.1%). V gene TRBV4-3 combines with J gene TRBJ2-3; the match to TRBD2 covers 7 bases. This CDR3 region has 14 residues. V lost 4 bases, J lost 4 bases, and 5 bases stayed unmatched. The germline CDR1 and CDR2 sequences are LGHNA and YSLEER. The CDR3 DNA sequence: TGCGCCAGCAGCCTCGGCCGGGGGGCAGATACGCAGTATTTT. Protein: CASSLGRGADTQYF.

This clonotype was detected many times. The chain employs TRBV19 and TRBJ2-1, with D unclear. The CDR3 runs 14 residues. Germline V CDR1 and CDR2: LNHDA, SQIVND (reference sequence). Trimming took off 0 bases at V and 3 bases at J, with 6 bases between the two ends. The CDR3 loop is CASSIDSNYNEQFF. The DNA of the CDR3 is TGTGCCAGTAGTATAGATAGTAACTACAATGAGCAGTTCTTC.

The table lists this clonotype with many counts. The rearrangement joins TRBV21-1 to TRBJ2-5; TRBD2 is taken as the D call from the table, unchecked against the DNA. TRBV21-1 is a listed pseudogene. The CDR3 loop spans 16 amino acids. CDR3 residues: CASSKPLAGCRETQYF. The CDR3 nucleotides are TGTGCCAGCAGCAAACCACTAGCGGGATGTAGAGAGACCCAGTACTTC.